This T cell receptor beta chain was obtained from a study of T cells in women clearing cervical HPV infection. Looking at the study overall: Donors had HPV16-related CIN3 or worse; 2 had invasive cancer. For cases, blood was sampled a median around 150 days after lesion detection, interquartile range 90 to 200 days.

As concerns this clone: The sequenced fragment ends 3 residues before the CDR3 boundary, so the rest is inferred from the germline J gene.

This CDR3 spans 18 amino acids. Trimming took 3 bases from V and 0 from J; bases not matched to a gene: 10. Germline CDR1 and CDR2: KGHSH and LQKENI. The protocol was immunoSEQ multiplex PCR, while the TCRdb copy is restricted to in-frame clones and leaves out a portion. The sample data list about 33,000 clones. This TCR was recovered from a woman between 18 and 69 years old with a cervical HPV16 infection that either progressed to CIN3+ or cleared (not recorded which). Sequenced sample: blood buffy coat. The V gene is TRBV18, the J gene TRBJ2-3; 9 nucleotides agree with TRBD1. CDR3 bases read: TGTGCCAGCTCACCCAGGGACAGGGACGGATATAGCACAGATACG. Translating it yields CASSPRDRDGYSTDT. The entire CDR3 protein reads CASSPRDRDGYSTDTQYF.